This entry features one T cell receptor (beta chain) sequence. Its cognate antigen is unknown. The donors, all of them Caucasian adults, lived in Nashville, Tennessee. Clones were sequenced by immunoSEQ multiplex PCR, and TCRdb holds only the in-frame ones, with some missing. The sample consists of around 990,000 clones, around three quarters of them appearing once. The sample is drawn from a study of shared clonotypes between healthy human individuals. Study conclusions and caveats: Tissue TCR repertoires likely differ from these blood-only repertoires. Measured sharing among donors was expected to vary with sequencing depth.

This TCR was recovered from a man aged 18 to 35 in good health. Some clones in this sample may be carry-over from other donors' samples. The sequenced material came from memory CD4+ T cells from PBMCs. Subset here: CD45RA-negative fraction.

The DNA of the CDR3 is TGCAGCGTCGGGACAGGGGACTATGGCTACACCTTC. It specifies CSVGTGDYGYTF. This rearrangement joins TRBV29-1 to TRBJ1-2; 10 nucleotides agree with TRBD1. J was trimmed by 3 bases and V by 6 bases; bases with no gene match: 1. Germline V gene sequence: CDR1 SQVTM, CDR2 ANQGSEA. This CDR3 contains 12 residues.